This record covers a single T cell receptor beta chain. Its antigen is still unknown. This record belongs to a study of vaccination and CD4 T cells after COVID-19. The sample's treatment: roughly ten-day PBMC culture with coronavirus spike peptide pools or control peptides (ViraFEST assay). Antigen-specific T cells were expanded with peptide pools by ViraFEST, and TCRs were then sequenced. The V and J ends lost 5 bases and 2 bases respectively, with 21 bases between them. Germline V gene data show CDR1 as MNHNS and CDR2 as SASEGT. The CDR3 spans 17 residues. The Oncomine TCR Beta short-read assay was applied to DNA of cultured CD4+ T cells. It was cultured CD4+ T cells from which genomic DNA was extracted. TCRdb used MiXCR to reprocess the PCR reads, holding one entry per CDR3 protein. The sample carries some 9,100 distinct CDR3 sequences, around three fifths recorded once.

The sequence was obtained from a human donor who had recovered from COVID-19. This sequence joins TRBV6-1 and TRBJ1-2; D perhaps matches TRBD1 (6 bases). The sample was CD4+ T cells from blood, cultured in vitro. The CDR3 coding sequence is TGTGCCAGCAGTCCCTGGGCCATTGGACAGAGAAACTATGGCTACACCTTC. This codes for CASSPWAIGQRNYGYTF.